This T cell receptor (beta chain) comes out of a study of blood T cell repertoires in COVID-19. Study-level background: Material from acute and convalescent COVID-19 was sourced from the United States, Italy and Spain. From T cells, B-cell-depleted T cells, or PBMCs came the material, which was cDNA or gDNA.

Sequencing used immunoSEQ multiplex PCR; TCRdb keeps in-frame clones, though not all of them. The repertoire has a few hundred thousand clones, 88% of them found once; the top ten carry approximately 0.8%. The germline V and J ends were trimmed by 5 bases and 3 bases, with 11 bases remaining between them. The CDR3 totals 12 residues. The V gene's germline CDR1 is GTSNPN and CDR2 SVGIG (reference sequence). This clone was recorded only once. V and J are TRBV30 and TRBJ2-7, with a tentative D call TRBD1 (6 bases). This sequence originates from a woman younger than 45 with acute or convalescent COVID-19. The sample comprised peripheral blood. In nucleotides, the CDR3 is TGTGCCTGGGCCCCGGACAGCTACGAGCAGTACTTC. Amino acid sequence: CAWAPDSYEQYF.